The 10 T cell receptor beta chains in this list originate from one sample, sequenced in a study of CXCR3-negative and CXCR3-positive naive CD8 T cells. With UMI labels, 5' RACE was used to prepare the TRB cDNA libraries. TCRdb reprocessed the 5' RACE reads; each CDR3 protein has one entry and no DNA is given. The table for this sample gives roughly 89,000 distinct CDR3 sequences. The sample was naive CXCR3- CD8+ T cells from blood. Described subset: CD45RO-CCR7+CD27+CD95- naive CD8+ T cells lacking CXCR3 (TNR3-). Source of these receptors: a human donor in good health. Some clones in this sample may be carry-over from other donors' samples.

The V and J genes are TRBV20-1 and TRBJ2-7; the D gene TCRdb calls, TRBD1, cannot be checked with no DNA. The CDR3 runs 15 residues. Germline V lookup: CDR1 DFQATT, CDR2 SNEGSKA (reference sequence). This chain's CDR3 is CSAREGAREAYEQYF.

CDR3 sequence reads: CSAPSDRDRGVDTEAFF. The V and J genes are TRBV20-1 and TRBJ1-1; absent DNA, TCRdb's TRBD1 call cannot be checked. There are 17 residues in the CDR3. The germline V gene encodes CDR1 DFQATT and CDR2 SNEGSKA (reference sequence).

The J gene is TRBJ2-1, the V gene TRBV6-6; TCRdb's D call of TRBD2 is untestable without DNA. CDR1 and CDR2 from the germline V gene are MNHNY and SVGAGI (reference sequence). CDR3 length equals 14 residues. CDR3 loop: CASSLGERGYEQFF.

The chain links TRBV3-1 to TRBJ2-7; TCRdb designates TRBD1, a call that cannot be tested without DNA. Germline V lookup: CDR1 LGHDT, CDR2 YNNKEL (reference sequence). CDR3 length equals 19 residues. CDR3 region: CASSRTGTGHSIDLYEQYF.

This CDR3 is CSVEAGAPIYGYTF. This rearrangement joins TRBV29-1 to TRBJ1-2. This CDR3 spans 14 amino acids. Germline V gives CDR1 SQVTM, CDR2 ANQGSEA.

CDR3 sequence: CASSLTNQPQHF. This chain joins TRBV5-4 and TRBJ1-5. Germline values: CDR1 SGHNT, CDR2 YYREEE (reference sequence). This CDR3 is 12 amino acids long.

The chain couples TRBV6-5 to TRBJ1-1. The CDR3 has 13 amino acids. From germline, CDR1 is MNHEY and CDR2 SVGAGI. The CDR3 sequence is CASRTPMNTEAFF.

The rearrangement joins TRBV6-6 to TRBJ1-1; TCRdb lists TRBD1, though no DNA is available to test this call. This CDR3 has 14 residues. Per the germline V gene, CDR1 is MNHNY and CDR2 is SVGAGI (reference sequence). The CDR3 here is CASSYSGGGTEAFF.

The chain carries TRBV10-3 and TRBJ2-3; TCRdb calls TRBD2, which cannot be checked without DNA. CDR3 length: 18 residues. Germline CDR1 ENHRY, CDR2 SYGVKD. The CDR3 region is CAISRNPSGTKSTDTQYF.

The chain carries TRBV27 and TRBJ1-1. Germline loops: CDR1 MNHEY, CDR2 SMNVEV (reference sequence). The CDR3 covers 15 residues. CDR3 sequence reads: CASDYRQRTAGEAFF.